Listed below are T cell receptor beta chains from one sample, sequenced in a study of blood T cell repertoires in COVID-19. The protocol was immunoSEQ multiplex PCR, while the TCRdb copy is restricted to in-frame clones and leaves out a portion. The data hold about 140,000 clones, with roughly 84% observed a single time. Sequencing input: peripheral blood. Receptor source: a human donor in a cohort sampled during active COVID-19. Both conserved end residues are part of each CDR3. D genes are given only for firm matches. Some rows mark clone size as missing; the rest say once, few, many or name a class of expanded clone.

TRBV6-5	once	-	TRBJ1-5	TGTGCCAGCAGTTACTCGTTAGCTCTTAATCAGCCCCAGCATTTT	CASSYSLALNQPQHF
TRBV5-1	-	-	TRBJ2-7	TGCGCCAGCAGCTGGGGCTCCAGCTCCTACGAGCAGTACTTC	CASSWGSSSYEQYF
TRBV15	-	TRBD1	TRBJ1-5	TGTGCCACCAGCACCTTAGGACAGGGAAAAGGTCAGCCCCAGCATTTT	CATSTLGQGKGQPQHF
TRBV3-1/TRBV3-2	-	TRBD1	TRBJ2-3	TGTGCCAGCAGCCCTAGGGACAGAGTGGAAGATACGCAGTATTTT	CASSPRDRVEDTQYF
TRBV5-1	-	TRBD1	TRBJ1-3	TGCGCCAGCAGCCCAGGGGACAGGATCTCTGGAAACACCATATATTTT	CASSPGDRISGNTIYF
TRBV9	few	-	TRBJ1-2	TGTGCCAGCAGCCCCGGCCCATGGCCTTATTCAGGCGGCTACACCTTC	CASSPGPWPYSGGYTF
TRBV13	once	TRBD2	TRBJ2-7	TGTGCCAGCAGCTTGTGGTTTCCGGGGACGGGGGGCGAGCAGTACTTC	CASSLWFPGTGGEQYF
TRBV5-1	-	-	TRBJ1-6	TGCGCCAGCAGCTCTGGCGGGGGCCTAAATTCACCCCTCCACTTT	CASSSGGGLNSPLHF
TRBV18	-	-	TRBJ2-1	TGTGCCAGCTCACCGGACAGCTACAATGAGCAGTTCTTC	CASSPDSYNEQFF
TRBV28	-	-	TRBJ2-7	TGTGCCAGCACCAACCCGGCGGTCCCACGCCCCTACGAGCAGTACTTC	CASTNPAVPRPYEQYF
TRBV25-1	-	-	TRBJ1-1	TGTGCCAGCAGTGACCTCAGACAGTCCCTGAACACTGAAGCTTTCTTT	CASSDLRQSLNTEAFF
TRBV6-1	-	TRBD1	TRBJ2-7	TGTGCCAGCAGTGAGATAGGACAGGGGGGCTACGAGCAGTACTTC	CASSEIGQGGYEQYF
TRBV9	-	-	TRBJ2-3	TGTGCCAGCAGCGTTAGAGCGGATACGCAGTATTTT	CASSVRADTQYF
TRBV6-1	few	-	TRBJ1-6	TGTGCCAGCAGTGATGCCAGGGTGTCACCCCTCCACTTT	CASSDARVSPLHF
TRBV6-5	-	TRBD1	TRBJ1-5	TGTGCCAGCAGTTCCAGGGGGGAGCCCCAGCATTTT	CASSSRGEPQHF
TRBV29-1	-	-	TRBJ1-2	TGCAGCGTTTACAGGGATAGGGGCTACACCTTC	CSVYRDRGYTF
TRBV5-1	-	TRBD1	TRBJ1-4	TGCGCCAGCAGCGCAGGGGGTAGAAGAAATGAAAAACTGTTTTTT	CASSAGGRRNEKLFF
TRBV29-1	-	-	TRBJ1-1	TGCAGCGTTGATCAGCAGGTAAACACTGAAGCTTTCTTT	CSVDQQVNTEAFF
TRBV10-1	-	-	TRBJ2-4	TGCGCCAGCAGCCCTTCCTTCGGGGACATTCAGTACTTC	CASSPSFGDIQYF
TRBV7-8	-	TRBD1	TRBJ2-2	TGTGCCAGCTTATCCCTAGAGGGTTGGACAGGGCGGACCGGGGAGCTGTTTTTT	CASLSLEGWTGRTGELFF
TRBV5-1	-	-	TRBJ2-5	TGCGCCAGCAGCGGAGCAATCCAGCAAGAGACCCAGTACTTC	CASSGAIQQETQYF
TRBV28	-	TRBD2	TRBJ2-7	TGTGCCAGCAACTCCCAAGCGGGGGGGATCTACGAGCAGTACTTC	CASNSQAGGIYEQYF
TRBV7-2	-	TRBD1	TRBJ2-7	TGTGCCAGCAGGCCGGGACAGGGGTCCTACGAGCAGTACTTC	CASRPGQGSYEQYF
TRBV5-1	-	TRBD2	TRBJ2-5	TGCGCCAGCAGCGAGGGGACTAGCGGGGGCAGCCAAGAGACCCAGTACTTC	CASSEGTSGGSQETQYF
TRBV5-6	-	TRBD1	TRBJ1-1	TGTGCCAGCAGCTGGGACAGGGATAACACTGAAGCTTTCTTT	CASSWDRDNTEAFF
TRBV15	-	-	TRBJ1-6	TGTGCCACCAGCAGAGCGTCTGATTCACCCCTCCACTTT	CATSRASDSPLHF
TRBV27	once	-	TRBJ2-6	TGTGCCTCTCGCGGGCACTCTGGGGCCAACGTCCTGACTTTC	CASRGHSGANVLTF
TRBV5-1	few	-	TRBJ2-1	TGCGCCAGCAGCTTGGAGCGCCTCCGCTCCTACAATGAGCAGTTCTTC	CASSLERLRSYNEQFF
TRBV14	-	-	TRBJ1-6	TGTGCCAGCAGCCCGACGGGACTTCAAGTTTCACCCCTCCACTTT	CASSPTGLQVSPLHF
TRBV15	once	-	TRBJ2-5	TGTGCCACCGGAGCGCCCTCTGACGGGGAGGAGACCCAGTACTTC	CATGAPSDGEETQYF
TRBV6-6	few	TRBD1	TRBJ1-5	TGTGCCAGCAGTTATCAACAGGGGGCTTATCAGCCCCAGCATTTT	CASSYQQGAYQPQHF
TRBV11-2	few	-	TRBJ2-5	TGTGCCAGCAGCTTAGGTTTTAGGGGGGGCCAAGAGACCCAGTACTTC	CASSLGFRGGQETQYF
TRBV3-1/TRBV3-2	-	-	TRBJ1-6	TGTGCCAGCAGCCAAGGCTCAGGGGCTAATAATTCACCCCTCCACTTT	CASSQGSGANNSPLHF
TRBV6-5	-	-	TRBJ1-2	TGTGCCAGCAGCCCCCAGGGGATTCTATCTGGCTACACCTTC	CASSPQGILSGYTF
TRBV2	-	-	TRBJ1-4	TGTGCCAGCCAGGGATTGGGGGAAAAACTGTTTTTT	CASQGLGEKLFF
TRBV28	-	TRBD1	TRBJ1-4	TGTGCCAGCAGTACGCCTAGGGGGCATAATGAAAAACTGTTTTTT	CASSTPRGHNEKLFF
TRBV2	-	-	TRBJ2-2	TGTGCCAGCAGAGCTACAGGGAGCGACACCGGGGAGCTGTTTTTT	CASRATGSDTGELFF
TRBV5-6	-	TRBD1	TRBJ1-3	TGTGCCAGCAGCTTGGCCAAAGGGGGCGGAAACACCATATATTTT	CASSLAKGGGNTIYF
TRBV18	-	-	TRBJ2-4	TGTGCCAGCTCACCTTCCAGGGGTCCAGCCAAAAACATTCAGTACTTC	CASSPSRGPAKNIQYF
TRBV18	-	-	TRBJ1-2	TGTGCCAGCTCACCACAGGCCCAAGCGTCCTATGGCTACACCTTC	CASSPQAQASYGYTF
TRBV9	-	-	TRBJ1-3	TGTGCCAGCAGCAGACAGGATTCTGGAAACACCATATATTTT	CASSRQDSGNTIYF
TRBV19	-	-	TRBJ1-1	TGTGCCAGTAGTCACATCAGGGTTCCGGGCACTGAAGCTTTCTTT	CASSHIRVPGTEAFF
TRBV7-9	-	-	TRBJ2-3	TGTGCCAGCAGCCGCCTGGGTCCCACAGGAGATACGCAGTATTTT	CASSRLGPTGDTQYF
TRBV5-1	once	TRBD1	TRBJ1-2	TGCGCCAGCAGACCTCAGACAGGGGACCCCTATGGCTACACCTTC	CASRPQTGDPYGYTF
TRBV25-1	-	-	TRBJ1-4	TGTGCCAGCCGAACCTCGGGACAATGGTATGAAAAACTGTTTTTT	CASRTSGQWYEKLFF
TRBV6-5	-	TRBD1	TRBJ1-5	TGTGCCAGCAGTTACTCGGGACAGGGGAGCAATCAGCCCCAGCATTTT	CASSYSGQGSNQPQHF
TRBV15	-	-	TRBJ1-1	TGTGCCACCAGCAGACCTTTCACAGGGACGAAAATTGAAGCTTTCTTT	CATSRPFTGTKIEAFF
TRBV7-9	-	TRBD1	TRBJ1-2	TGTGCCAGCAGCCCGCGGACAGGGAACTATGGCTACACCTTC	CASSPRTGNYGYTF
TRBV7-2	-	TRBD2	TRBJ2-7	TGTGCCAGCAGCTTAGCCCAGCGGGACTACGAGCAGTACTTC	CASSLAQRDYEQYF
TRBV9	-	-	TRBJ1-5	TGTGCCAGCAGCGTAGATGGGAGGGGCGGGCAGCCCCAGCATTTT	CASSVDGRGGQPQHF
TRBV27	-	-	TRBJ2-2	TGTGCCAGCAGTTTGTGGTCTTACTACACCGGGGAGCTGTTTTTT	CASSLWSYYTGELFF
TRBV28	-	-	TRBJ1-2	TGTGCCAGCCTTTCGATACGGGGGTACGGCTACACCTTC	CASLSIRGYGYTF
TRBV12-3/TRBV12-4	-	-	TRBJ2-7	TGTGCCAGCAGTTCTGGGACTTTCAACGAGCAGTACTTC	CASSSGTFNEQYF